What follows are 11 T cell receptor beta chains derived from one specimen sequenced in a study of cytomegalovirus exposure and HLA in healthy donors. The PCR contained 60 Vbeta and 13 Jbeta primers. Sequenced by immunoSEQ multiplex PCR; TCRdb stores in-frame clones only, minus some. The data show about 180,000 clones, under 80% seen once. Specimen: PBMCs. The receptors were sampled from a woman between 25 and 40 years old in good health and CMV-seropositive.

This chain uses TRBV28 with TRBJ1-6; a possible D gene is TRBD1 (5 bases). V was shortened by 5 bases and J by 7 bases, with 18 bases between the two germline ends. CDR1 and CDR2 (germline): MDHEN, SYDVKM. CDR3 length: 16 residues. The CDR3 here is CASSPPRRDRNSPLHF. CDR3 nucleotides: TGTGCCAGCAGTCCCCCACGCAGGGATAGGAATTCACCCCTCCACTTT. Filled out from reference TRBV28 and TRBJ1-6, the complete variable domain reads DVKVTQSSRYLVKRTGEKVFLECVQDMDHENMFWYRQDPGLGLRLIYFSYDVKMKEKGDIPEGYSVSREKKERFSLILESASTNQTSMYLCASSPPRRDRNSPLHFGNGTRLTVT.

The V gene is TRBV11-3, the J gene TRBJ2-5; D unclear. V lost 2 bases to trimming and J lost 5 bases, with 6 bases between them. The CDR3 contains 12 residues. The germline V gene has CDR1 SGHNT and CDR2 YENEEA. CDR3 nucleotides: TGTGCCAGCAGCTTAAATGAGGAGACCCAGTACTTC. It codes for CASSLNEETQYF.

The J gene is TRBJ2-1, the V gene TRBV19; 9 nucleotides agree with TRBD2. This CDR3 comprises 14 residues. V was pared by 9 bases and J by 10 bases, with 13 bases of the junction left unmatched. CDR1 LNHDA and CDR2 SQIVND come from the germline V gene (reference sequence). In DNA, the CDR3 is TGTGCCAGCAACCCCCTGCCGACTAGCGGCGAGCAGTTCTTC. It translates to CASNPLPTSGEQFF.

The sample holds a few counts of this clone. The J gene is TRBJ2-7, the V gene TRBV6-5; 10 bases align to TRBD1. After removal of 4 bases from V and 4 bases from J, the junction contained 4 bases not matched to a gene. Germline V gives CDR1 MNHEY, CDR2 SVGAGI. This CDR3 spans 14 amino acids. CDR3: CASSSGTGVYEQYF. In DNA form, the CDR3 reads TGTGCCAGCAGTTCCGGGACAGGGGTTTACGAGCAGTACTTC.

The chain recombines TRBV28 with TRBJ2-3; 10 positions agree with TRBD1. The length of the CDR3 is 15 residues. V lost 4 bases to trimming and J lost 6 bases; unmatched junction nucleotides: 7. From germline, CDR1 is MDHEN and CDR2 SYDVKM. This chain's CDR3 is CASSSPGQGVDTQYF. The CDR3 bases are TGTGCCAGCAGTTCCCCCGGACAGGGGGTCGATACGCAGTATTTT.

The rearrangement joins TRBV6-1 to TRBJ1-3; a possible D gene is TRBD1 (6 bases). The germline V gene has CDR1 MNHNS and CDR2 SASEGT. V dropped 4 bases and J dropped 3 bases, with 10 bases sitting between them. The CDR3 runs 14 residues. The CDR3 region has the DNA TGTGCCAGCAGTGTCACAGGGAGTGGAAACACCATATATTTT. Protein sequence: CASSVTGSGNTIYF.

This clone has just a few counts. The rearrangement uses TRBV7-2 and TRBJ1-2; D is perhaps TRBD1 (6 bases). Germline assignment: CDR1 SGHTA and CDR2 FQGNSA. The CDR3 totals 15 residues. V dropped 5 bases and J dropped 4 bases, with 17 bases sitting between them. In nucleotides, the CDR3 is TGTGCCAGCAGCCTCCAGGGGTCCGTTGGCTATGGCTACACCTTC. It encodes CASSLQGSVGYGYTF.

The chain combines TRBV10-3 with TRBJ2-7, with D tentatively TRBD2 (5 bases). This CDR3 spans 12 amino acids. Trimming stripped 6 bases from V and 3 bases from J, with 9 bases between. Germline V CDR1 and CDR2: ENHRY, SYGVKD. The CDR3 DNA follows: TGTGCCATCAGGGGAGAGAACTACGAGCAGTACTTC. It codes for CAIRGENYEQYF.

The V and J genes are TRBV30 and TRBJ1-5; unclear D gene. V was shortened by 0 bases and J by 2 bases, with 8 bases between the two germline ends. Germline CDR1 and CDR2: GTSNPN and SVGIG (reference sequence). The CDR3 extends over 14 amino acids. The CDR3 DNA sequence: TGTGCCTGGAGTGTCAGGTTAGGCAATCAGCCCCAGCATTTT. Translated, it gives CAWSVRLGNQPQHF.

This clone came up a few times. For the CDR3, the DNA is TGTGCCAGCAGCGCCCGAGGACTAGCGGGGGGCCAAGAGACCCAGTACTTC. It encodes CASSARGLAGGQETQYF. V is TRBV9 and J is TRBJ2-5; 14 nucleotides line up with TRBD2. V was clipped by 3 bases and J by 1 base; unmatched bases: 5. The germline gives CDR1 SGDLS, CDR2 YYNGEE. This CDR3 region has 17 residues.

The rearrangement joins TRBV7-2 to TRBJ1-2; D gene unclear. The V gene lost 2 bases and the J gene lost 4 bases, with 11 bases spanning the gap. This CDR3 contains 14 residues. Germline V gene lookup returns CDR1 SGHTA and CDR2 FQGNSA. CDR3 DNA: TGTGCCAGCAGCTTAATAGAGGAGAGCTATGGCTACACCTTC. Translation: CASSLIEESYGYTF.